The 28 T cell receptor beta chains below come from one sample, sequenced in a study of cytomegalovirus exposure and HLA in healthy donors. The PCR was carried out with 60 Vbeta primers and 13 Jbeta primers. Some clones are missing from TCRdb's copy, which holds only in-frame ones; the method was immunoSEQ multiplex PCR. The sample records around 270,000 clones, 75% to 90% being singletons. Material: PBMCs. The source of these receptors is a girl aged 2-10 years in good health and CMV-seronegative.

This chain connects TRBV27 to TRBJ1-1; the D is unclear. CDR3 length: 15 amino acids. Germline V gives CDR1 MNHEY, CDR2 SMNVEV (reference sequence). V was pared by 6 bases and J by 1 base, with 15 bases between. This CDR3 reads CASSTTGRGNTEAFF. DNA of the CDR3: TGTGCCAGCAGCACGACCGGACGGGGGAACACTGAAGCTTTCTTT.

The genes are TRBV7-9 and TRBJ1-4, with 11 bases matching TRBD1. This CDR3 comprises 16 residues. J was trimmed by 8 bases and V by 3 bases; bases with no gene match: 8. CDR1 is SEHNR, CDR2 FQNEAQ, per germline (reference sequence). The CDR3 DNA reads as TGTGCCAGCAGCTTTTTGGCGGGACAGGGGGACGAAAAACTGTTTTTT. Residues: CASSFLAGQGDEKLFF.

The V call is TRBV7-9, the J call TRBJ2-2; the match to TRBD2 covers 9 bases. CDR1 SEHNR and CDR2 FQNEAQ come from the germline V gene (reference sequence). The J segment lost 1 base and the V segment lost 2 bases, leaving 11 bases of the junction unmatched. The CDR3 totals 19 residues. CDR3 loop: CASSLRAGGTPGNTGELFF. The CDR3 DNA follows: TGTGCCAGCAGCTTAAGAGCGGGGGGTACTCCGGGGAACACCGGGGAGCTGTTTTTT.

The genes are TRBV19 and TRBJ1-3, with 7 positions matching TRBD1. The germline V gene has CDR1 LNHDA and CDR2 SQIVND (reference sequence). The CDR3 has 16 residues. V shed 4 bases, J shed 0 bases, and the junction held 6 bases outside the gene matches. The CDR3 DNA is TGTGCCAGTAGTAGAGACAGGGTCTTCTCTGGAAACACCATATATTTT. Amino acids: CASSRDRVFSGNTIYF.

This clone appeared a few times. The J gene is TRBJ1-2, the V gene TRBV6-1; no reliable D call. Trimming shortened V by 7 bases and J by 4 bases, and 13 bases separated the two germline ends. The CDR3 is 13 residues long. Germline loops: CDR1 MNHNS, CDR2 SASEGT. CDR3 bases: TGTGCCAGCAATGTCGCGGATGCCTATGGCTACACCTTC. Translating it yields CASNVADAYGYTF.

The genes are TRBV30 and TRBJ1-4; tentatively, D is TRBD1 (5 bases). The V gene's germline CDR1 is GTSNPN and CDR2 SVGIG (reference sequence). The ends were cut back, 2 bases at V and 8 bases at J, with 21 bases in the middle. CDR3 length: 16 residues. This chain's CDR3 is CAWSTIRGEGKEKLFF. As DNA, the CDR3 is TGTGCCTGGAGTACCATCCGGGGGGAAGGAAAGGAAAAACTGTTTTTT.

The rearrangement links TRBV7-6 to TRBJ2-6; 7 nucleotides align to TRBD1. From germline, CDR1 is SGHVS and CDR2 FNYEAQ. Losses at the gene ends were 4 bases for V and 0 bases for J; bases not matched to a gene: 9. The CDR3 runs 18 residues. The CDR3 region has the DNA TGTGCCAGCAGCTGCCCGGGACAGCCGGACTCTGGGGCCAACGTCCTGACTTTC. Amino acid sequence: CASSCPGQPDSGANVLTF.

The chain combines TRBV2 with TRBJ2-7; 7 positions match TRBD1. CDR3 length: 15 residues. V trimming: 1 base; J trimming: 3 bases; junction bases outside the gene matches: 6. CDR1 is SNHLY and CDR2 is FYNNEI in the germline V gene. In nucleotides, the CDR3 is TGTGCCAGCAGTGAAGTAAGGGACAGACGCTACGAGCAGTACTTC. Translation: CASSEVRDRRYEQYF.

This chain uses TRBV19 with TRBJ1-5; a possible D gene is TRBD1 (5 bases). Germline-derived CDR1 and CDR2 are LNHDA and SQIVND (reference sequence). V lost 7 bases to trimming and J lost 0 bases, with 16 bases between them. The length of the CDR3 is 16 residues. CDR3: CASNHPDTYSNQPQHF. CDR3 in DNA: TGTGCCAGTAATCATCCGGACACCTATAGCAATCAGCCCCAGCATTTT.

The chain employs TRBV28 and TRBJ2-1; TRBD2 might be the D (6 bases). The V and J ends lost 10 bases and 2 bases respectively, with 15 bases between them. The CDR3 has 14 residues. The germline V gene has CDR1 MDHEN and CDR2 SYDVKM. The CDR3 bases are TGTGCCACCTTGTGGGGGAGGACCTACAATGAGCAGTTCTTC. It yields the protein CATLWGRTYNEQFF.

The rearrangement joins TRBV7-6 to TRBJ2-3, with D possibly being TRBD1 (5 bases). CDR3 size: 15 residues. The germline CDR1 and CDR2 sequences are SGHVS and FNYEAQ. The V and J ends lost 1 base and 0 bases respectively, with 8 bases between them. The CDR3 region has the DNA TGTGCCAGCAGCTTAGGGCAGGGAAGCACAGATACGCAGTATTTT. Its protein product is CASSLGQGSTDTQYF.

This rearrangement joins TRBV5-6 to TRBJ1-4, with no clear D. The CDR3 is 17 amino acids. Per germline, CDR1 SGHDT and CDR2 YYEEEE. V lost 2 bases and J lost 0, with 14 bases in between. CDR3 nucleotides: TGTGCCAGCAGCTTCTCGGGGATAGCTGCAACTAATGAAAAACTGTTTTTT. Amino acids: CASSFSGIAATNEKLFF.

CDR3 coding DNA: TGTGCCAGCAGACGTAGCGGGAGAACCTACGAGCAGTACTTC. Protein product: CASRRSGRTYEQYF. The rearrangement uses TRBV14 and TRBJ2-7; TRBD2 aligns across 9 bases. Per germline, CDR1 SGHDN and CDR2 FVKESK. This CDR3 is 14 amino acids long. Trimming took 6 bases from V and 2 from J; bases not matched to a gene: 5.

This rearrangement joins TRBV7-3 to TRBJ2-2; no clear D. The V gene's germline CDR1 is SGHTA and CDR2 FQGTGA. Trimming removed 4 bases from V and 0 bases from J, with 15 bases in between. CDR3 length: 17 residues. This CDR3 is CASSSDRHLANTGELFF. CDR3 nucleotide sequence: TGTGCCAGCAGCTCCGACCGACACCTCGCGAACACCGGGGAGCTGTTTTTT.

The V call is TRBV4-1, the J call TRBJ2-7; tentatively, D is TRBD1 (6 bases). CDR1 is MGHRA and CDR2 is YSYEKL in the germline V gene. V was clipped by 2 bases and J by 2 bases, with 22 bases between them. The CDR3 loop spans 18 amino acids. The CDR3 region is CASSQWPEGEGGTYEQYF. The DNA for the CDR3 is TGCGCCAGCAGCCAATGGCCCGAGGGGGAAGGTGGAACCTACGAGCAGTACTTC.

The rearrangement joins TRBV9 to TRBJ2-3; 8 bases align to TRBD1. V gave up 4 bases and J gave up 0 bases; unmatched junction bases: 4. The CDR3 extends over 15 amino acids. Germline lookup yields CDR1 SGDLS and CDR2 YYNGEE. CDR3 amino acids: CASSSTGESTDTQYF. The DNA of the CDR3 is TGTGCCAGCAGCTCGACAGGGGAAAGCACAGATACGCAGTATTTT.

This rearrangement joins TRBV11-3 to TRBJ1-1; 10 positions agree with TRBD1. The CDR3 spans 12 residues. The V segment lost 11 bases and the J segment 1 base; nucleotides outside the gene matches: 1. Germline loops: CDR1 SGHNT, CDR2 YENEEA. The CDR3 spells CAGTGENTEAFF. In DNA, the CDR3 is TGTGCCGGGACAGGGGAGAACACTGAAGCTTTCTTT.

The CDR3 nucleotides read TGTGCCAGCAGCCCTAGCGGGGGGCGGTCCTACAATGAGCAGTTCTTC. Translation gives CASSPSGGRSYNEQFF. The V gene is TRBV7-2, the J gene TRBJ2-1, with 11 bases lining up with TRBD2. V was pared by 5 bases and J by 1 base, with 4 bases of the junction left unmatched. There are 16 residues in the CDR3. Germline V lookup: CDR1 SGHTA, CDR2 FQGNSA.

The V gene is TRBV18, the J gene TRBJ1-5, with a tentative D call TRBD1 (5 bases). Germline assignment: CDR1 KGHSH and CDR2 LQKENI. The CDR3 runs 15 residues. Deletions cut 2 bases from V and 2 bases from J, with 10 bases between. The CDR3 bases are TGTGCCAGCTCACCAGACCAGGGTGGCAATCAGCCCCAGCATTTT. The encoded protein is CASSPDQGGNQPQHF.

The V gene is TRBV9, the J gene TRBJ1-1; 8 bases are a match to TRBD1. V lost 3 bases to trimming and J lost 6 bases; unmatched junction nucleotides: 4. This CDR3 is built from 13 residues. The V gene's germline CDR1 is SGDLS and CDR2 YYNGEE. The CDR3 DNA sequence: TGTGCCAGCAGCGGGCAGGGGGCGGCTGAAGCTTTCTTT. It specifies CASSGQGAAEAFF.

This clone was counted a few times. The rearrangement joins TRBV28 to TRBJ2-7; TRBD1 agrees at 8 bases. With V trimmed by 6 bases and J by 2 bases, 3 bases remained unmatched. This CDR3 contains 13 residues. Looked up from germline, CDR1 is MDHEN and CDR2 is SYDVKM. The CDR3 coding sequence is TGTGCCAGCAGAGAACAGGGGGCCTACGAGCAGTACTTC. Amino acid sequence: CASREQGAYEQYF.

In its sample, this clone was seen a few times. This rearrangement joins TRBV27 to TRBJ1-1, with 7 bases lining up with TRBD1. Per germline, CDR1 MNHEY and CDR2 SMNVEV (reference sequence). The length of the CDR3 is 14 residues. V gave up 5 bases and J gave up 4 bases; unmatched junction bases: 7. CDR3 nucleotides: TGTGCCAGCAGTCCGGGACAGCTAGTCACTGAAGCTTTCTTT. Its protein is CASSPGQLVTEAFF.

The CDR3 nucleotides read TGTGCCAGCAGCCAACAGGGGAACTATGGCTACACCTTC. Its protein product is CASSQQGNYGYTF. The V call is TRBV14, the J call TRBJ1-2, with D perhaps TRBD1 (6 bases). Germline lookup yields CDR1 SGHDN and CDR2 FVKESK. The CDR3 spans 13 residues. V shed 2 bases and J shed 2 bases, with 6 bases lying between them. The full variable domain, rest sourced from reference TRBV14 and TRBJ1-2, is EAGVTQFPSHSVIEKGQTVTLRCDPISGHDNLYWYRRVMGKEIKFLLHFVKESKQDESGMPNNRFLAERTGGTYSTLKVQPAELEDSGVYFCASSQQGNYGYTFGSGTRLTVV.

The CDR3 loop reads CAISETGQGEAFF. CDR3 nucleotides: TGTGCCATCAGTGAAACCGGACAGGGTGAAGCTTTCTTT. V and J are TRBV10-3 and TRBJ1-1; 8 bases align to TRBD1. Germline CDR1 and CDR2: ENHRY and SYGVKD. The V segment lost 3 bases and the J segment 7 bases; nucleotides outside the gene matches: 4. The CDR3 has 13 amino acids.

This chain joins TRBV5-1 and TRBJ2-7, with 9 bases identical to TRBD1. J gave up 4 bases and V 5 bases, and 7 bases lay outside the gene matches. Germline CDR1 SGHRS, CDR2 YFSETQ. The CDR3 loop spans 14 amino acids. CDR3 coding DNA: TGCGCCAGCAGTTGGGACAGGGACTCTTACGAGCAGTACTTC. It encodes CASSWDRDSYEQYF.

This chain links TRBV18 with TRBJ1-1; D gene uncertain. CDR1 KGHSH and CDR2 LQKENI come from the germline V gene. The CDR3 consists of 14 residues. The V end was cut by 3 bases, the J end by 1 base, with 9 bases between. CDR3 sequence (DNA): TGTGCCAGCTCACCTACCCTAGCGAACACTGAAGCTTTCTTT. Its translation: CASSPTLANTEAFF.

The CDR3 protein is CASSPGLYNEQFF. CDR3 nucleotides: TGTGCCAGCAGTCCAGGACTCTACAATGAGCAGTTCTTC. This sequence joins TRBV27 and TRBJ2-1, with D possibly matching TRBD2 (5 bases). Germline-derived CDR1 and CDR2 are MNHEY and SMNVEV (reference sequence). The CDR3 is made up of 13 amino acids. Trimming took off 5 bases at V and 3 bases at J, with 8 bases between the two ends.

The chain combines TRBV7-2 with TRBJ1-3; 7 bases fit TRBD1. CDR3 length: 17 amino acids. J was trimmed by 2 bases and V by 5 bases; bases with no gene match: 12. Germline assignment: CDR1 SGHTA and CDR2 FQGNSA. The CDR3 nucleotides read TGTGCCAGCAGCATCCTACTGCCGGGACAGCCTGGAAACACCATATATTTT. Its translation: CASSILLPGQPGNTIYF.